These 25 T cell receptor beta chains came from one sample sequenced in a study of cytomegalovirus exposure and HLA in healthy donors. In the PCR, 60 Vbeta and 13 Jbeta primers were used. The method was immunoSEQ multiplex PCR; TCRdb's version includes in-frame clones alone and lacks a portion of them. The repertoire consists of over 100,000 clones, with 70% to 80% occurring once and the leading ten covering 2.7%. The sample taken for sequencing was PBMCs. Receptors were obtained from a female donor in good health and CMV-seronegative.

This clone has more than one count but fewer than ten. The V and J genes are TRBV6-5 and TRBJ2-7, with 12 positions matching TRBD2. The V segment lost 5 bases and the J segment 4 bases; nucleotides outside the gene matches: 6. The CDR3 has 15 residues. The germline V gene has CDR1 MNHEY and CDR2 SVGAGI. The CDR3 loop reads CASSPGLAGNYEQYF. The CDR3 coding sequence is TGTGCCAGCAGTCCCGGACTAGCGGGAAATTACGAGCAGTACTTC.

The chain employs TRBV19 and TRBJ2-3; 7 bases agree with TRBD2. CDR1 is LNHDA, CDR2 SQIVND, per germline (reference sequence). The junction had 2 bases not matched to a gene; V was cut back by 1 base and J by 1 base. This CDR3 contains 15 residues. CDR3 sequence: CASSIGGGGTDTQYF. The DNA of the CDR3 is TGTGCCAGTAGTATAGGCGGGGGTGGCACAGATACGCAGTATTTT.

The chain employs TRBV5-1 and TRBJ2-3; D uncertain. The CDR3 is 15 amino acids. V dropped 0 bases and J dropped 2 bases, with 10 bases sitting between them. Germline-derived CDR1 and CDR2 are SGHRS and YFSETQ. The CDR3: CASSLGRRDTDTQYF. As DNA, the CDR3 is TGCGCCAGCAGCTTGGGTAGGAGAGACACAGATACGCAGTATTTT.

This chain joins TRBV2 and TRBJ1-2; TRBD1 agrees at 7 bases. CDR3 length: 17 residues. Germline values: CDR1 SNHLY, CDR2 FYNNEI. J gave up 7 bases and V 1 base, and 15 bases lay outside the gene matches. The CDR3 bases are TGTGCCAGCAGTGAAGTTAAAATGATAGGGGGCGCATCTGGCTACACCTTC. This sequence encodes CASSEVKMIGGASGYTF.

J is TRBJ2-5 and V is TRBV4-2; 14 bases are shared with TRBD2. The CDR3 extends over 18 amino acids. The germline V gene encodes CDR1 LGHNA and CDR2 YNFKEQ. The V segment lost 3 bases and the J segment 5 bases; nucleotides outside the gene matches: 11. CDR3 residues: CASSQTSGTSGGHETQYF. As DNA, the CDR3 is TGTGCCAGCAGCCAGACTTCCGGGACTAGCGGGGGTCACGAGACCCAGTACTTC.

The CDR3 is CASKGGGETGELFF. CDR3 nucleotide sequence: TGTGCCAGCAAAGGCGGGGGGGAGACCGGGGAGCTGTTTTTT. The chain recombines TRBV6-5 with TRBJ2-2; 9 nucleotides match TRBD2. The germline V gene encodes CDR1 MNHEY and CDR2 SVGAGI. The CDR3 has 14 residues. Trimming cost V 7 bases and J 5 bases; bases outside gene matches: 5.

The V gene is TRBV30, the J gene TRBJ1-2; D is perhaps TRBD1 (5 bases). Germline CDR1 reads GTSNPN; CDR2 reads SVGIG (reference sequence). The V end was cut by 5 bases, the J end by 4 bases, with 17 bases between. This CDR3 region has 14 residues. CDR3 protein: CAWGSGQYGYGYTF. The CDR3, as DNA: TGTGCCTGGGGGTCAGGGCAGTACGGCTATGGCTACACCTTC. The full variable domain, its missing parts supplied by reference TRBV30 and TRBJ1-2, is SQTIHQWPATLVQPVGSPLSLECTVEGTSNPNLYWYRQAAGRGLQLLFYSVGIGQISSEVPQNLSASRPQDRQFILSSKKLLLSDSGFYLCAWGSGQYGYGYTFGSGTRLTVV.

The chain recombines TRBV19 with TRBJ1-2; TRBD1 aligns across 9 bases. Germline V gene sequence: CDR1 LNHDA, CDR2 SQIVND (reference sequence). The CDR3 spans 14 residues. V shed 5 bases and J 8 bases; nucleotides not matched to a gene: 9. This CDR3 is CASSAQQGAGGYTF. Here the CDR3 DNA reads TGTGCCAGTAGTGCCCAACAGGGGGCGGGAGGCTACACCTTC.

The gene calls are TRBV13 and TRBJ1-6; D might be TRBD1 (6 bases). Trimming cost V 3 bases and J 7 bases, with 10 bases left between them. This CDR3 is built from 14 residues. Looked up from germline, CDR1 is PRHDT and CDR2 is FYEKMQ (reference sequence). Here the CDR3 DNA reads TGTGCCAGCAGCTTCGGGGGGCGGAATTCACCCCTCCACTTT. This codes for CASSFGGRNSPLHF.

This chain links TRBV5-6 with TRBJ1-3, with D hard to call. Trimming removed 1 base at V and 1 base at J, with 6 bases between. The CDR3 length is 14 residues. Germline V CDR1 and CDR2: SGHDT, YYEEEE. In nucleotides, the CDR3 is TGTGCCAGCAGCTTGTCTTTGTCTGGAAACACCATATATTTT. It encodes CASSLSLSGNTIYF.

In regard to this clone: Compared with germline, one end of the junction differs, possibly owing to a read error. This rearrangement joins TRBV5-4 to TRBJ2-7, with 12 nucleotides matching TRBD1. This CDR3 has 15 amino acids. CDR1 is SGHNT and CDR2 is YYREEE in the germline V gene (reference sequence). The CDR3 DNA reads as TGTGCCAGCAGCGCAACCGGGACAGGGGGCCACGAGCAGTGCTTC. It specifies CASSATGTGGHEQCF.

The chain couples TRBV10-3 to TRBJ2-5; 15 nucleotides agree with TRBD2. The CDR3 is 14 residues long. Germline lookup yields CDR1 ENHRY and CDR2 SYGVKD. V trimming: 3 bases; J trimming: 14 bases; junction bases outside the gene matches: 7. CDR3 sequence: CAISDGLAGGLGYF. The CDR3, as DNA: TGTGCCATCAGTGACGGACTAGCGGGGGGGCTCGGATACTTC.

The CDR3 nucleotides read TGTGCCATCAGCGGCGGTGAGGGGGCGGGCGAGCAGTACTTC. Its translation is CAISGGEGAGEQYF. The chain links TRBV10-3 to TRBJ2-7, with 7 positions matching TRBD1. J was trimmed by 6 bases and V by 6 bases; bases with no gene match: 11. Germline V gene lookup returns CDR1 ENHRY and CDR2 SYGVKD. The CDR3 loop spans 14 amino acids.

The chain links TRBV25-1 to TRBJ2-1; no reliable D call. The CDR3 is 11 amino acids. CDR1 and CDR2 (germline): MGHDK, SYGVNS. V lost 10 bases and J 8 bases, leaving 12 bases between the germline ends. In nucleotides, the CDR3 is TGTGCCACCAGATGGGCTGATGAGCAGTTCTTC. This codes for CATRWADEQFF.

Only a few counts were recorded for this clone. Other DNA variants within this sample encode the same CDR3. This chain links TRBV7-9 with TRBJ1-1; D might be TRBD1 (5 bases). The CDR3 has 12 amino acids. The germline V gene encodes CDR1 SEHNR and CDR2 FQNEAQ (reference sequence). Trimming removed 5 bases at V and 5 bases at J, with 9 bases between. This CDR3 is CASSPRGTEAFF. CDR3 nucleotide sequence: TGTGCCAGCAGCCCCCGGGGGACTGAAGCTTTCTTT.

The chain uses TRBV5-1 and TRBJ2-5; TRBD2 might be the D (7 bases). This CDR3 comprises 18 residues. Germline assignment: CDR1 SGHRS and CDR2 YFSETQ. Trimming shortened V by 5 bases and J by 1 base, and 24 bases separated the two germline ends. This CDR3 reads CASRAGEGGGFTQETQYF. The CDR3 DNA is TGCGCCAGCAGGGCAGGCGAGGGCGGGGGCTTTACCCAAGAGACCCAGTACTTC.

CDR3 DNA: TGCAGTGCTAGATTGGACTTTGAGCAGTTCTTC. Translating it yields CSARLDFEQFF. The chain links TRBV20-1 to TRBJ2-1; the D gene is possibly TRBD2 (5 bases). V dropped 2 bases and J dropped 9 bases, with 8 bases sitting between them. The germline V gene has CDR1 DFQATT and CDR2 SNEGSKA (reference sequence). The CDR3 contains 11 residues.

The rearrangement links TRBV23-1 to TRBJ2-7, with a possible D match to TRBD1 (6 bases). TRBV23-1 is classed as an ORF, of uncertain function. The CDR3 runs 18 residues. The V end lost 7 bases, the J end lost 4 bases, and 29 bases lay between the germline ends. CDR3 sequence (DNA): TGCGCCAGCACTCTGGGGGCAGCAAGATCCCCCCACTCGTACGAGCAGTACTTC. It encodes CASTLGAARSPHSYEQYF.

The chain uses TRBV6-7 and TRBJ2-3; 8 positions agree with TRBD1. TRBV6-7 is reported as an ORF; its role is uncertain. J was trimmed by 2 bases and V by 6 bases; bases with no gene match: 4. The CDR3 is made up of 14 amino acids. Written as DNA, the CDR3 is TGTGCCAGCAGGGCAGGGGGCCTCACAGATACGCAGTATTTT. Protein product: CASRAGGLTDTQYF.

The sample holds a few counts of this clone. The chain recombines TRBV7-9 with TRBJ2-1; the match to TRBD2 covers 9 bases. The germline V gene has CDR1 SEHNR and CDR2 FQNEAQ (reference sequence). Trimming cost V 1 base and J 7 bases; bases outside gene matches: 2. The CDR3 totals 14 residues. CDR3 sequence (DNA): TGTGCCAGCAGCTTAGGCGCGGGGGGGAATGAGCAGTTCTTC. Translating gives CASSLGAGGNEQFF. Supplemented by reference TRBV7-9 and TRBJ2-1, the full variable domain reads DTGVSQNPRHKITKRGQNVTFRCDPISEHNRLYWYRQTLGQGPEFLTYFQNEAQLEKSRLLSDRFSAERPKGSFSTLEIQRTEQGDSAMYLCASSLGAGGNEQFFGPGTRLTVL.

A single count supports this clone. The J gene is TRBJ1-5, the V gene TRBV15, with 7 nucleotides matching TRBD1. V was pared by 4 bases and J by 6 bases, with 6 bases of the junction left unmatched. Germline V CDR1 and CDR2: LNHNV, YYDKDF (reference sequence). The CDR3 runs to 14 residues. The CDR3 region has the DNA TGTGCCACCAGCACCAGACAGGGCGGTCAGCCCCAGCATTTT. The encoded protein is CATSTRQGGQPQHF.

The CDR3 loop is CASSFGGLQHF. Written as DNA, the CDR3 is TGTGCCAGCAGTTTTGGCGGACTCCAGCATTTT. V is TRBV27 and J is TRBJ1-5; D ambiguous. The CDR3 totals 11 residues. Germline lookup yields CDR1 MNHEY and CDR2 SMNVEV (reference sequence). The V and J ends lost 3 bases and 12 bases respectively, with 9 bases between them.

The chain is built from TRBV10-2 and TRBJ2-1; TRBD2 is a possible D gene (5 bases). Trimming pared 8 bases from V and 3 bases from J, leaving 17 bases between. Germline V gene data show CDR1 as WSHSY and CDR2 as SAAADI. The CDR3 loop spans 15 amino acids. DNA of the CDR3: TGCGCCAGCCGCCAAGAGGGCTTCTACTACAATGAGCAGTTCTTC. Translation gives CASRQEGFYYNEQFF.

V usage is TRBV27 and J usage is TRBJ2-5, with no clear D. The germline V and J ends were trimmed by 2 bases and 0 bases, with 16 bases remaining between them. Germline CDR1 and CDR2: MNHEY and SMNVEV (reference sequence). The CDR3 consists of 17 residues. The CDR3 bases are TGTGCCAGCAGTTTACGCGTCACCACCTTAAACCAAGAGACCCAGTACTTC. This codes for CASSLRVTTLNQETQYF.

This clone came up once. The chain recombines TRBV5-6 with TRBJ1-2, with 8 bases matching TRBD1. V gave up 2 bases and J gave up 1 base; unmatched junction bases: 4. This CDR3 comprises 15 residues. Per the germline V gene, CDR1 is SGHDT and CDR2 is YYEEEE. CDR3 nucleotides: TGTGCCAGCAGCTTCCAGGGGGCCGATAACTATGGCTACACCTTC. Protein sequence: CASSFQGADNYGYTF. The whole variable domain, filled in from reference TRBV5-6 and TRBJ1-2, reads DAGVTQSPTHLIKTRGQQVTLRCSPKSGHDTVSWYQQALGQGPQFIFQYYEEEERQRGNFPDRFSGHQFPNYSSELNVNALLLGDSALYLCASSFQGADNYGYTFGSGTRLTVV.